The rows below give T cell receptor beta chains drawn from one sample of a study of CD8+CD57+ T cells in acquired aplastic anemia. A single record per CDR3 protein comes from TCRdb applying MiXCR to the reads. The sample records 100,000 to 120,000 distinct CDR3 sequences, less than 65% being singletons. The sample taken for sequencing was sorted CD4+, CD8+, or CD8+CD57+ T cells (not recorded which) from PBMCs. The receptors come from a human donor in good health, serving as a control. Both conserved end residues are part of each CDR3. A D gene is named only where the DNA matches it firmly. Some rows mark clone size as missing; the rest say once, few, many or name a class of expanded clone.

V,D,size,J,CDR3,DNA
TRBV12-3/TRBV12-4,TRBD2,few,TRBJ2-3,CASWGGVGGTDTQYF,TGTGCCAGCTGGGGGGGGGTAGGGGGCACAGATACGCAGTATTTT
TRBV10-3,NA,NA,TRBJ2-7,CAISDLSGAAYEQYF,TGTGCCATCAGTGATCTCTCAGGTGCCGCCTACGAGCAGTACTTC
TRBV5-4,NA,few,TRBJ1-5,CASSLGTENQPQHF,TGTGCCAGCAGCTTGGGGACGGAGAATCAGCCCCAGCATTTT
TRBV10-3,NA,NA,TRBJ2-7,CAISGAPPSYEQYF,TGTGCCATCAGTGGGGCTCCACCTTCCTACGAGCAGTACTTC
TRBV20-1,NA,once,TRBJ2-1,CSARGGASYNEQFF,TGCAGTGCTAGGGGGGGGGCCTCCTACAATGAGCAGTTCTTC
TRBV7-9,NA,NA,TRBJ2-7,CASSRSRGYEQYF,TGTGCCAGCAGCCGTAGTCGAGGGTACGAGCAGTACTTC
TRBV6-2/TRBV6-3,NA,few,TRBJ1-5,CASRTGAYSNQPQHF,TGTGCCAGCAGGACAGGAGCCTATAGCAATCAGCCCCAGCATTTT
TRBV30,NA,many,TRBJ2-7,CAWRTSYEQYF,TGTGCCTGGAGGACATCCTACGAGCAGTACTTC
TRBV5-1,TRBD1,NA,TRBJ1-1,CASATGRTGWNTEAFF,TGCGCCAGCGCAACGGGGAGGACAGGGTGGAACACTGAAGCTTTCTTT
TRBV4-1,TRBD1,few,TRBJ1-2,CASRQGQGSNYGYTF,TGTGCCAGCCGCCAAGGACAGGGCAGCAACTATGGCTACACCTTC
TRBV2,TRBD1,NA,TRBJ1-4,CASSKQGGEKLFF,TGTGCCAGCAGTAAACAGGGGGGAGAAAAACTGTTTTTT
TRBV15,TRBD2,NA,TRBJ2-1,CATRLAGVYEQFF,TGTGCCACGCGACTAGCGGGAGTGTATGAGCAGTTCTTC
TRBV25-1,NA,few,TRBJ1-1,CASSEHGWNTEAFF,TGTGCCAGCAGTGAGCATGGTTGGAACACTGAAGCTTTCTTT
TRBV7-2,TRBD1,NA,TRBJ2-7,CASSFEGADYEQYF,TGTGCCAGCAGCTTTGAGGGGGCCGACTACGAGCAGTACTTC
TRBV4-2,NA,many,TRBJ1-4,CASSQEGPTNEKLFF,TGTGCCAGCAGCCAAGAGGGGCCTACTAATGAAAAACTGTTTTTT
TRBV4-3,TRBD2,many,TRBJ2-1,CASSPGLGMSEQFF,TGCGCCAGCAGCCCGGGACTAGGCATGAGTGAGCAGTTCTTC